What follows are 29 T cell receptor beta chains derived from one specimen sequenced in a study of T cells in Graves' hyperthyroidism and ophthalmopathy. The CDR3 regions of TCR beta were amplified from RNA transcripts. Carried out on the TCR CDR3, a first-round RT-PCR used the HTBI primer set. TCRdb analysed the multiplex PCR reads with MiXCR anew, one entry per CDR3 protein. The data contain hundreds of thousands of distinct CDR3 sequences, roughly 15% of them singletons. The source material was blood. The receptor source for this set is a woman aged 45-59 years with Graves' ophthalmopathy.

This clonotype was detected ten times or more. The rearrangement uses TRBV2 and TRBJ1-1; 8 bases align to TRBD1. V shed 6 bases and J 0 bases; nucleotides not matched to a gene: 9. The germline CDR1 and CDR2 sequences are SNHLY and FYNNEI. CDR3 size: 16 residues. For the CDR3, the DNA is TGTGCCAGCAGAACAACAGGGGGTCACATGAACACTGAAGCTTTCTTT. Its protein is CASRTTGGHMNTEAFF.

This clonotype has a count of ten or more. The chain uses TRBV20-1 and TRBJ2-7, with 7 bases lining up with TRBD2. The V segment lost 2 bases and the J segment 2 bases; nucleotides outside the gene matches: 12. Germline V gene data show CDR1 as DFQATT and CDR2 as SNEGSKA (reference sequence). The length of the CDR3 is 16 residues. The CDR3 loop is CSARPVLADTTYEQYF. The DNA for the CDR3 is TGCAGTGCTAGACCCGTCCTAGCGGATACCACCTACGAGCAGTACTTC.

Turning to this clonotype: A much more abundant neighbour one base away suggests this may be a read error. This chain links TRBV6-5 with TRBJ2-1; 10 positions match TRBD1. After removal of 2 bases from V and 6 bases from J, the junction contained 7 bases not matched to a gene. Looked up from germline, CDR1 is MNHEY and CDR2 is SVGAGI. This CDR3 has 16 amino acids. The CDR3 bases are TGTGCCAGCAGTTACGTGACAGGGGGCATCAGCAATGAGCAGTTCTTC. This encodes CASSYVTGGISNEQFF.

This clonotype appeared many times. The V call is TRBV5-1, the J call TRBJ2-2, with a possible D match to TRBD2 (5 bases). Deletions cut 1 base from V and 6 bases from J, with 13 bases between. The germline gives CDR1 SGHRS, CDR2 YFSETQ. This CDR3 contains 15 residues. The CDR3 reads CASSLPHTRPGELFF. CDR3 nucleotide sequence: TGCGCCAGCAGCTTGCCCCACACTAGGCCCGGGGAGCTGTTTTTT.

This clonotype has a count of ten or more. The CDR3 DNA sequence: TGCGCCAGCAGCTTCCCAAGCGACTCCTACAATGAGCAGTTCTTC. Amino acids: CASSFPSDSYNEQFF. V gene TRBV5-1 combines with J gene TRBJ2-1; no clear D gene. The CDR3 is 15 residues long. Per the germline V gene, CDR1 is SGHRS and CDR2 is YFSETQ. V gave up 2 bases and J gave up 0 bases, with 9 bases separating them.

This clonotype was counted ten times or more. This rearrangement joins TRBV20-1 to TRBJ2-1; D may be TRBD2 (6 bases). Germline values: CDR1 DFQATT, CDR2 SNEGSKA (reference sequence). Trimming left V 0 bases short and J 9 bases short, with 18 bases between. This CDR3 is built from 15 residues. The CDR3 loop is CSAREHGGTGSEQFF. As DNA, the CDR3 is TGCAGTGCTAGAGAACACGGGGGAACGGGAAGTGAGCAGTTCTTC.

This clonotype has just a few counts. This chain uses TRBV4-3 with TRBJ2-1, with D perhaps assigned TRBD1 or TRBD2 (5 bases each). V was trimmed by 2 bases and J by 4 bases, leaving 12 bases between them. Germline CDR1 is LGHNA and CDR2 is YSLEER. CDR3 size: 15 residues. CDR3 sequence: CASSQLRDPYNEQFF. CDR3 coding DNA: TGCGCCAGCAGCCAATTACGGGACCCTTACAATGAGCAGTTCTTC.

This clonotype has ten or more counts. V usage is TRBV18 and J usage is TRBJ2-2, with D unresolved. This CDR3 has 12 amino acids. Trimming removed 8 bases from V and 6 bases from J, with 10 bases in between. CDR1 and CDR2 (germline): KGHSH, LQKENI. CDR3 sequence: CASLSQAGELFF. The CDR3 coding sequence is TGTGCCAGCCTCAGTCAGGCCGGGGAGCTGTTTTTT.

Ten or more counts support this clonotype. The CDR3 loop reads CSARDVGRGQETQYF. The CDR3 DNA reads TGCAGTGCTAGAGATGTCGGGAGAGGGCAAGAGACCCAGTACTTC. The chain is built from TRBV20-1 and TRBJ2-5, with D possibly being TRBD2 (6 bases). The CDR3 consists of 15 residues. V lost 0 bases, J lost 2 bases, and 13 bases lay in between. In germline, CDR1 is DFQATT, CDR2 SNEGSKA (reference sequence).

V usage is TRBV28 and J usage is TRBJ2-7; 8 bases fit TRBD1. The CDR3 is 14 amino acids. CDR1 is MDHEN and CDR2 is SYDVKM in the germline V gene. Trimming removed 6 bases from V and 5 bases from J; junction bases left unmatched: 9. The CDR3: CASRSTGVGHEQYF. Written as DNA, the CDR3 is TGTGCCAGCAGATCGACAGGGGTGGGACACGAGCAGTACTTC.

The gene calls are TRBV28 and TRBJ2-2; 12 positions match TRBD2. V dropped 4 bases and J dropped 2; count of bases not matched to a gene: 8. The CDR3 totals 18 residues. Germline V gene lookup returns CDR1 MDHEN and CDR2 SYDVKM. The CDR3 DNA reads TGTGCCAGCAGTTCACATGGACTAGCGGGAAAAAACACCGGGGAGCTGTTTTTT. This codes for CASSSHGLAGKNTGELFF.

The chain couples TRBV27 to TRBJ2-7; possibly TRBD1 or TRBD2 for D (5 bases each). The CDR3 length is 16 residues. Germline V gene lookup returns CDR1 MNHEY and CDR2 SMNVEV (reference sequence). V lost 5 bases to trimming and J lost 3 bases, with 20 bases between them. The CDR3 DNA is TGTGCCAGCAGTCCGTGGGACGGCAGACTTGTCTACGAGCAGTACTTC. Protein: CASSPWDGRLVYEQYF.

V is TRBV2 and J is TRBJ1-5; maybe TRBD1 (5 bases). The CDR3 has 15 amino acids. Trimming stripped 0 bases from V and 7 bases from J, with 13 bases between. Looked up from germline, CDR1 is SNHLY and CDR2 is FYNNEI. The DNA of the CDR3 is TGTGCCAGCAGTGAAGCGGCCCGGGGGAGCCAGCCCCAGCATTTT. As protein: CASSEAARGSQPQHF.

This clonotype was counted a few times. The chain is built from TRBV6-1 and TRBJ1-2, with D maybe TRBD1 (6 bases). The germline V and J ends were trimmed by 4 bases and 4 bases, with 13 bases remaining between them. Germline assignment: CDR1 MNHNS and CDR2 SASEGT. The CDR3 extends over 14 amino acids. CDR3 residues: CASSAETGPYGYTF. CDR3 nucleotide sequence: TGTGCCAGCAGTGCAGAGACAGGCCCCTATGGCTACACCTTC.

The sample holds many counts of this clonotype. This chain uses TRBV11-2 with TRBJ2-5, with D perhaps TRBD2 (6 bases). V was clipped by 0 bases and J by 0 bases, with 14 bases between them. This CDR3 has 17 amino acids. The germline V gene has CDR1 SGHAT and CDR2 FQNNGV. In DNA, the CDR3 is TGTGCCAGCAGCTTAGATTTGGACTACGAGTACCAAGAGACCCAGTACTTC. It codes for CASSLDLDYEYQETQYF.

In its sample, this clonotype was seen many times. The J gene is TRBJ2-7, the V gene TRBV5-1, with D possibly being TRBD2 (6 bases). The CDR3 totals 14 residues. V was trimmed by 4 bases and J by 5 bases, leaving 16 bases between them. Germline V CDR1 and CDR2: SGHRS, YFSETQ. CDR3 amino acids: CASSPTAGFHEQYF. As DNA, the CDR3 is TGCGCCAGCAGCCCAACAGCGGGCTTCCACGAGCAGTACTTC.

Many counts were recorded for this clonotype. The genes are TRBV20-1 and TRBJ2-1; 12 bases line up with TRBD2. Germline assignment: CDR1 DFQATT and CDR2 SNEGSKA (reference sequence). The CDR3 extends over 14 amino acids. Trimming removed 5 bases from V and 9 bases from J; junction bases left unmatched: 8. CDR3 sequence reads: CSAEGTSGRREQFF. CDR3 bases: TGCAGTGCTGAGGGAACTAGCGGGAGGCGTGAGCAGTTCTTC.

Worth noting for this clonotype: With a much larger clone just one base away, this may be a read error. The chain recombines TRBV2 with TRBJ1-6; maybe TRBD1 (6 bases). The V and J ends lost 1 base and 7 bases respectively, with 11 bases between them. Germline-derived CDR1 and CDR2 are SNHLY and FYNNEI. The CDR3 runs to 15 residues. CDR3 region: CASSEGWGANSPLHF. The CDR3 DNA reads as TGTGCCAGCAGTGAAGGGTGGGGGGCAAATTCACCCCTCCACTTT. The full variable domain, with the rest looked up from reference TRBV2 and TRBJ1-6, is EPEVTQTPSHQVTQMGQEVILRCVPISNHLYFYWYRQILGQKVEFLVSFYNNEISEKSEIFDDQFSVERPDGSNFTLKIRSTKLEDSAMYFCASSEGWGANSPLHFGNGTRLTVT.

This clonotype was counted only a few times. The chain is built from TRBV12-5 and TRBJ1-2; D remains ambiguous. Deletions cut 6 bases from V and 1 base from J, with 6 bases between. CDR1 LGHNT and CDR2 FRNRAP come from the germline V gene. There are 12 residues in the CDR3. CDR3 bases: TGTGCTAGTGGGCAGGATAACTATGGCTACACCTTC. Translating gives CASGQDNYGYTF. The whole variable domain, filled in from reference TRBV12-5 and TRBJ1-2, reads DARVTQTPRHKVTEMGQEVTMRCQPILGHNTVFWYRQTMMQGLELLAYFRNRAPLDDSGMPKDRFSAEMPDATLATLKIQPSEPRDSAVYFCASGQDNYGYTFGSGTRLTVV.

This clonotype has at least ten counts. V usage is TRBV7-8 and J usage is TRBJ2-2; 8 nucleotides match TRBD2. The V segment lost 6 bases and the J segment 2 bases; nucleotides outside the gene matches: 14. The CDR3 covers 18 residues. The germline gives CDR1 SGHVS, CDR2 FQNEAQ. This chain's CDR3 is CASRPTGILAVNTGELFF. For the CDR3, the DNA is TGTGCCAGCAGACCTACAGGGATACTAGCGGTCAACACCGGGGAGCTGTTTTTT. Combining the CDR3 with reference TRBV7-8 and TRBJ2-2 gives the whole variable domain GAGVSQSPRYKVAKRGQDVALRCDPISGHVSLFWYQQALGQGPEFLTYFQNEAQLDKSGLPSDRFFAERPEGSVSTLKIQRTQQEDSAVYLCASRPTGILAVNTGELFFGEGSRLTVL.

The chain carries TRBV5-5 and TRBJ1-6; 8 nucleotides agree with TRBD1. The V and J ends lost 3 bases and 10 bases, in that order; junction bases with no gene match: 12. The CDR3 consists of 16 residues. Germline V gene lookup returns CDR1 SGHKS and CDR2 YYEKEE (reference sequence). CDR3 loop: CASSSNPDRGRSPLHF. The CDR3 DNA reads as TGTGCCAGCAGCTCAAACCCCGACAGGGGTAGATCACCCCTCCACTTT.

The chain employs TRBV24-1 and TRBJ1-5; 7 bases map to TRBD1. Germline V gene lookup returns CDR1 KGHDR and CDR2 SFDVKD. The CDR3 covers 15 residues. V shed 4 bases and J 6 bases; nucleotides not matched to a gene: 8. CDR3 DNA sequence: TGTGCCACCAGTGACGATACAGGGGTTTCTCAGCCCCAGCATTTT. Translation: CATSDDTGVSQPQHF.

This clonotype was observed many times. This chain connects TRBV12-3 or TRBV12-4 to TRBJ2-7, with TRBD2 matching over 13 bases. This CDR3 region has 16 residues. V trimming: 5 bases; J trimming: 1 base; junction bases outside the gene matches: 5. CDR3 DNA: TGTGCCAGCAGTCTCGGACTAGCGGGAGTTTCCTACGAGCAGTACTTC. Its translation is CASSLGLAGVSYEQYF.

Many counts were recorded for this clonotype. The V gene is TRBV18, the J gene TRBJ1-5, with D possibly TRBD1 on 5 matching bases. This CDR3 region has 15 residues. The V gene lost 5 bases and the J gene lost 7 bases, with 18 bases spanning the gap. Germline V CDR1 and CDR2: KGHSH, LQKENI. As DNA, the CDR3 is TGTGCCAGCTCAAAATCAGCAGGGTCGGTGCAGCCCCAGCATTTT. Translation: CASSKSAGSVQPQHF.

This clonotype was picked up many times. CDR3 loop: CASSYIQGAVYEQYF. Here the CDR3 DNA reads TGTGCCAGCAGTTATATACAGGGGGCAGTTTACGAGCAGTACTTC. The chain joins TRBV28 to TRBJ2-7, with 9 bases identical to TRBD1. Germline CDR1 reads MDHEN; CDR2 reads SYDVKM. After removal of 4 bases from V and 4 bases from J, the junction contained 8 bases not matched to a gene. The CDR3 totals 15 residues.

This clonotype was found many times. The chain carries TRBV28 and TRBJ2-4; the match to TRBD1 covers 7 bases. The CDR3 runs to 14 residues. Per germline, CDR1 MDHEN and CDR2 SYDVKM. Germline trimming cut 2 bases from V and 6 bases from J; bases unmatched to any gene: 4. The CDR3 DNA is TGTGCCAGCAGTTTACTCCGGGACAGAAACATTCAGTACTTC. Its translation: CASSLLRDRNIQYF.

In this sample, this clonotype turned up a few times. V is TRBV14 and J is TRBJ2-7, with TRBD1 matching 10 bases. Per germline, CDR1 SGHDN and CDR2 FVKESK. The junction had 7 bases not matched to a gene; V was cut back by 5 bases and J by 3 bases. The CDR3 length is 15 residues. Here the CDR3 reads CASSEPGQGFYEQYF. The CDR3 DNA reads as TGTGCCAGCAGCGAACCGGGACAGGGGTTCTACGAGCAGTACTTC.

This clonotype occurred many times. This chain connects TRBV6-2 or TRBV6-3 to TRBJ2-1; 13 bases fit TRBD2. In germline, CDR1 is MNHEY, CDR2 SVGEGT. The CDR3 has 16 amino acids. V shed 2 bases, J shed 8 bases, and the junction held 6 bases outside the gene matches. CDR3 amino acids: CASSYLPGLAGDEQFF. The CDR3 DNA is TGTGCCAGCAGTTACCTACCAGGACTAGCGGGAGATGAGCAGTTCTTC.

This clonotype was picked up many times. The V call is TRBV12-3 or TRBV12-4, the J call TRBJ2-3, with 8 bases fitting TRBD2. The CDR3 covers 16 residues. V lost 6 bases and J lost 1; bases outside the gene matches: 9. Written as DNA, the CDR3 is TGTGCCAGCAGGCCCCGGGGAGCGGGAGGCACAGATACGCAGTATTTT. Translated, it gives CASRPRGAGGTDTQYF.